These 12 T cell receptor beta chains came from one sample sequenced in a study of CD8 T cells in ankylosing spondylitis. TCRdb passed the 5' RACE reads through MiXCR, listing each CDR3 protein once. The table has under 170,000 distinct CDR3 sequences, 44% seen once. Material: synovial fluid, either unsorted or a sorted T cell fraction (not recorded which). These receptors came from a male donor with ankylosing spondylitis.

The J gene is TRBJ2-3, the V gene TRBV25-1; 11 bases agree with TRBD2. Germline lookup yields CDR1 MGHDK and CDR2 SYGVNS. With 3 bases clipped from V and 0 bases from J, the junction kept 11 bases outside the gene matches. This CDR3 spans 19 amino acids. The CDR3 DNA is TGTGCCAGCAGTGATCCTCTTAGCGGGAGGGCCTTTAGCACAGATACGCAGTATTTT. Protein sequence: CASSDPLSGRAFSTDTQYF. Variable domain in full (rest from reference TRBV25-1 and TRBJ2-3): EADIYQTPRYLVIGTGKKITLECSQTMGHDKMYWYQQDPGMELHLIHYSYGVNSTEKGDLSSESTVSRIRTEHFPLTLESARPSHTSQYLCASSDPLSGRAFSTDTQYFGPGTRLTVL.

The chain is built from TRBV2 and TRBJ1-2; tentative D call: TRBD1 (5 bases). CDR1 is SNHLY and CDR2 is FYNNEI in the germline V gene. CDR3 length equals 14 residues. V gave up 8 bases and J gave up 2 bases, with 15 bases separating them. The CDR3 protein is CASGSAWDNYGYTF. CDR3 bases: TGTGCCAGCGGGAGCGCTTGGGACAACTATGGCTACACCTTC.

This clonotype has a handful of counts. The chain employs TRBV12-3 or TRBV12-4 and TRBJ1-1; the D gene is possibly TRBD1 (5 bases). This CDR3 region has 14 residues. V was clipped by 5 bases and J by 3 bases, with 13 bases between them. As DNA, the CDR3 is TGTGCCAGCAGTCCGCGACAGTGGGACACTGAAGCTTTCTTT. Translation gives CASSPRQWDTEAFF.

This clonotype has a single count. The chain is built from TRBV4-3 and TRBJ2-1; 8 bases are a match to TRBD2. Looked up from germline, CDR1 is LGHNA and CDR2 is YSLEER. The CDR3 covers 16 residues. Trimming at V came to 1 base and at J to 4 bases, leaving 6 bases not matched to a gene. The CDR3 here is CASSQGPGRGYNEQFF. The CDR3 DNA is TGCGCCAGCAGCCAAGGGCCCGGGAGGGGATACAATGAGCAGTTCTTC.

This clonotype was seen only a few times. The J gene is TRBJ1-1, the V gene TRBV11-1; D possibly corresponds to TRBD1 (6 bases). The V end lost 5 bases, the J end lost 1 base, and 17 bases lay between the germline ends. This CDR3 spans 16 amino acids. The germline gives CDR1 SGHAT, CDR2 FQDESV (reference sequence). CDR3 coding DNA: TGTGCCAGCAGCGACGCCGCACGGACAGCGAACACTGAAGCTTTCTTT. Translated, it gives CASSDAARTANTEAFF.

The chain employs TRBV25-1 and TRBJ2-6, with 9 nucleotides matching TRBD1. The CDR3 contains 18 residues. Trimming removed 3 bases from V and 0 bases from J; junction bases left unmatched: 6. CDR1 MGHDK and CDR2 SYGVNS come from the germline V gene. CDR3 region: CASSDSDRGYSGANVLTF. CDR3 nucleotide sequence: TGTGCCAGCAGTGACTCGGACAGGGGATACTCTGGGGCCAACGTCCTGACTTTC.

This chain's CDR3 is CASSYSGTSGEETQYF. In DNA, the CDR3 is TGTGCCAGCAGTTACTCCGGGACTAGCGGAGAAGAGACCCAGTACTTC. The gene calls are TRBV6-5 and TRBJ2-5; 11 nucleotides match TRBD2. The CDR3 spans 16 residues. From germline, CDR1 is MNHEY and CDR2 SVGAGI. Trimming removed 0 bases from V and 3 bases from J; junction bases left unmatched: 3.

In this sample, this clonotype turned up once. The rearrangement joins TRBV10-3 to TRBJ1-2; D call uncertain. With 8 bases removed from V and 2 bases from J, the gap between germline ends came to 18 bases. Germline V gene data show CDR1 as ENHRY and CDR2 as SYGVKD. The CDR3 runs to 15 residues. CDR3 residues: CAISSHRASNYGYTF. CDR3 in DNA: TGTGCCATCTCCTCCCACCGGGCCTCCAACTATGGCTACACCTTC.

This chain joins TRBV5-1 and TRBJ1-4, with D maybe TRBD1 (6 bases). Trimming took 4 bases from V and 8 from J, leaving 24 bases between them. This CDR3 has 17 residues. Germline V gene data show CDR1 as SGHRS and CDR2 as YFSETQ. The CDR3 loop is CASSIGLRGAWKEKLFF. CDR3 bases: TGCGCCAGCAGCATCGGGCTTCGGGGGGCCTGGAAGGAAAAACTGTTTTTT.

This clonotype was counted between two and nine times. V gene TRBV12-3 or TRBV12-4 combines with J gene TRBJ2-5; TRBD2 matches 10 bases. The CDR3 is made up of 16 amino acids. The V and J ends lost 1 base and 2 bases, in that order; junction bases with no gene match: 4. CDR3 protein: CASSLDTSGIQETQYF. CDR3 DNA sequence: TGTGCCAGCAGTTTAGATACTAGCGGGATACAAGAGACCCAGTACTTC.

The chain uses TRBV27 and TRBJ1-1, with a weak D call TRBD1 (5 bases). The CDR3 is made up of 14 amino acids. Germline V gene sequence: CDR1 MNHEY, CDR2 SMNVEV (reference sequence). V lost 6 bases to trimming and J lost 2 bases, with 13 bases between them. CDR3 region: CASSPLDTNTEAFF. In DNA, the CDR3 is TGTGCCAGCAGCCCCCTGGACACAAACACTGAAGCTTTCTTT.

Note on this clonotype: One junction end disagrees with the germline gene, perhaps due to a read error. The CDR3 DNA is TGTGCCAGCAGTGAAGAAAACGGCCAGTGCTGTGGCTTC. Translating it yields CASSEENGQCCGF. This chain connects TRBV6-1 to TRBJ2-1; D unresolved. The CDR3 is 13 residues long. The germline gives CDR1 MNHNS, CDR2 SASEGT.